These T cell receptor beta chains were read from a single sample in a study of T cells in Graves' hyperthyroidism and ophthalmopathy. In TCRdb, the multiplex PCR reads were re-called with MiXCR into one record per CDR3 protein. This sample yields about 560,000 distinct CDR3 sequences, of which 15% to 20% are seen a single time; about 17% belongs to the top ten. Sequenced: blood. These receptors originate from a woman aged 18-29 years with Graves' hyperthyroidism. Both conserved end residues are part of each CDR3. Fields, in order: D gene, clone size, J gene, V gene, CDR3 protein, CDR3 DNA. A D gene is named only where the DNA matches it firmly. Clone size, where shown, is once, few, many, or a class for clones that have expanded.

TRBD2	many	TRBJ2-5	TRBV20-1	CSARQVHGGETQYF	TGCAGTGCTAGACAGGTCCACGGGGGGGAGACCCAGTACTTC
.	few	TRBJ2-3	TRBV25-1	CASSEWVTDTQYF	TGTGCCAGCAGTGAATGGGTGACAGATACGCAGTATTTT
TRBD1	few	TRBJ1-5	TRBV30	CAWTSGTGGPYSNQPQHF	TGTGCCTGGACCTCCGGGACAGGGGGCCCTTATAGCAATCAGCCCCAGCATTTT
.	many	TRBJ1-1	TRBV2	CASKWRGGSNTEAFF	TGTGCCAGCAAGTGGAGGGGGGGAAGTAACACTGAAGCTTTCTTT
.	few	TRBJ1-1	TRBV5-6	CASSLLLRPHLTPAEAFF	TGTGCCAGCAGCCTACTCCTGCGGCCACACCTCACACCCGCTGAAGCTTTCTTT
.	many	TRBJ1-5	TRBV28	CASSQGSGGGQPQHF	TGTGCCAGCAGCCAAGGGTCGGGGGGCGGTCAGCCCCAGCATTTT
TRBD2	many	TRBJ2-3	TRBV28	CASSPLAGVGTDTQYF	TGTGCCAGCAGCCCCCTAGCGGGAGTTGGCACAGATACGCAGTATTTT
TRBD1	many	TRBJ1-5	TRBV28	CASSLPPGTGSNQPQHF	TGTGCCAGCAGTCTACCGCCGGGGACAGGTAGCAATCAGCCCCAGCATTTT
TRBD2	.	TRBJ2-5	TRBV9	CASSVGTAGGNQETQYF	TGTGCCAGCAGCGTAGGGACGGCGGGGGGCAACCAAGAGACCCAGTACTTC
.	many	TRBJ1-2	TRBV12-3/TRBV12-4	CASSFVGLSGYTF	TGTGCCAGCAGTTTCGTGGGGCTCTCCGGCTACACCTTC
TRBD1	many	TRBJ2-5	TRBV2	CASSADRGRETQYF	TGTGCCAGCAGTGCGGACAGGGGGCGCGAGACCCAGTACTTC
TRBD2	many	TRBJ2-1	TRBV28	CASSPTGTRYNEQFF	TGTGCCAGCAGCCCCACCGGGACTAGATACAATGAGCAGTTCTTC
TRBD2	many	TRBJ2-1	TRBV5-1	CASSLSLAGTYNEQFF	TGCGCCAGCAGCTTGTCACTAGCGGGAACTTACAATGAGCAGTTCTTC
.	many	TRBJ2-3	TRBV28	CASGGRALGTDTQYF	TGTGCCAGTGGGGGCCGGGCCCTCGGCACAGATACGCAGTATTTT
.	few	TRBJ2-5	TRBV6-1	CASSTGGQPQETQYF	TGTGCCAGCAGTACCGGGGGCCAGCCTCAAGAGACCCAGTACTTC
TRBD1	.	TRBJ1-5	TRBV3-1	CASSAGTGALFEPQHF	TGTGCCAGCAGCGCAGGGACAGGAGCTTTATTTGAGCCCCAGCATTTT
.	many	TRBJ1-4	TRBV3-1	CASSPRTGKGEKLFF	TGTGCCAGCAGCCCCCGGACGGGAAAAGGTGAAAAACTGTTTTTT
TRBD1	few	TRBJ2-7	TRBV7-8	CASSFRRDSSIEQYF	TGTGCCAGCAGCTTCCGACGGGACAGCTCTATTGAGCAGTACTTC
.	few	TRBJ1-1	TRBV9	CASSTGGGGTEAFF	TGTGCCAGCAGCACCGGAGGCGGAGGGACTGAAGCTTTCTTT
.	.	TRBJ2-3	TRBV10-3	CAISGTVSSTDTQYF	TGTGCCATCAGTGGGACTGTCTCTAGCACAGATACGCAGTATTTT
.	few	TRBJ2-4	TRBV20-1	CSATPRAGRGKNIQYF	TGCAGTGCCACCCCCAGGGCGGGACGGGGCAAAAACATTCAGTACTTC
TRBD1	many	TRBJ1-2	TRBV30	CAWSSGQVYGYTF	TGTGCCTGGAGTTCGGGACAGGTCTATGGCTACACCTTC
TRBD2	many	TRBJ2-7	TRBV12-3/TRBV12-4	CASSFKRGENKGQYF	TGTGCCAGCAGTTTCAAGCGGGGTGAGAATAAGGGGCAGTACTTC